A selection of T cell receptor beta chains follows, all from one sample in a study of shared clonotypes between healthy human individuals. Data came from immunoSEQ multiplex PCR; TCRdb stores just in-frame clones and leaves some out. The repertoire holds some 1.4 million clones, with roughly 96% as singletons. The specimen sequenced was naive CD4+ T cells sorted from blood. Source of these receptors: a man aged 25-45 years in good health. Both conserved end residues are part of each CDR3. D genes are given only for firm matches. The size of a clone is reported for some rows only, either as once, few or many, or as a class for expanded clones.

d_gene: TRBD1
abundance: NA
j_gene: TRBJ1-1
v_gene: TRBV10-1
CDR3aa: CASSAGQGDTEAFF
CDR3nt: TGCGCCAGCAGTGCGGGACAGGGTGACACTGAAGCTTTCTTT

d_gene: NA
abundance: NA
j_gene: TRBJ2-1
v_gene: TRBV10-2
CDR3aa: CASRVADTYNEQFF
CDR3nt: TGCGCCAGCAGAGTCGCGGACACATACAATGAGCAGTTCTTC

d_gene: NA
abundance: few
j_gene: TRBJ1-3
v_gene: TRBV7-9
CDR3aa: CASSPLGRGGNTIYF
CDR3nt: TGTGCCAGCAGCCCTTTAGGCAGGGGCGGAAACACCATATATTTT

d_gene: NA
abundance: NA
j_gene: TRBJ2-5
v_gene: TRBV29-1
CDR3aa: CSGIMRGWETQYF
CDR3nt: TGCAGCGGCATAATGCGGGGTTGGGAGACCCAGTACTTC

d_gene: NA
abundance: NA
j_gene: TRBJ1-5
v_gene: TRBV7-9
CDR3aa: CASSFNRENQPQHF
CDR3nt: TGTGCCAGCAGCTTTAACAGGGAGAATCAGCCCCAGCATTTT

d_gene: NA
abundance: NA
j_gene: TRBJ2-7
v_gene: TRBV28
CDR3aa: CASSRYEQYF
CDR3nt: TGTGCCAGCAGTCGCTACGAGCAGTACTTC

d_gene: NA
abundance: NA
j_gene: TRBJ2-7
v_gene: TRBV19
CDR3aa: CASRSSQPSYEQYF
CDR3nt: TGTGCCAGTAGGAGTAGCCAACCGTCCTACGAGCAGTACTTC

d_gene: TRBD1
abundance: NA
j_gene: TRBJ2-5
v_gene: TRBV5-6
CDR3aa: CASGLRGRGQETQYF
CDR3nt: TGTGCCAGCGGTCTCAGGGGCAGGGGGCAGGAGACCCAGTACTTC

d_gene: TRBD2
abundance: NA
j_gene: TRBJ2-1
v_gene: TRBV15
CDR3aa: CATSRTRDYNEQFF
CDR3nt: TGTGCCACCAGCAGAACCCGGGACTATAATGAGCAGTTCTTC

d_gene: NA
abundance: NA
j_gene: TRBJ2-5
v_gene: TRBV2
CDR3aa: CASRGELETQYF
CDR3nt: TGTGCCAGCAGGGGGGAGTTAGAGACCCAGTACTTC

d_gene: NA
abundance: NA
j_gene: TRBJ2-5
v_gene: TRBV7-2
CDR3aa: CASSPGRLGTQYF
CDR3nt: TGTGCCAGCAGCCCGGGGCGCTTGGGGACCCAGTACTTC

d_gene: NA
abundance: NA
j_gene: TRBJ1-5
v_gene: TRBV30
CDR3aa: CAWSVRWWQKSNQPQHF
CDR3nt: TGTGCCTGGAGTGTACGTTGGTGGCAGAAGAGCAATCAGCCCCAGCATTTT

d_gene: NA
abundance: NA
j_gene: TRBJ2-1
v_gene: TRBV7-9
CDR3aa: CASSFFITVNEQFF
CDR3nt: TGTGCCAGCAGCTTTTTTATAACGGTCAATGAGCAGTTCTTC

d_gene: NA
abundance: NA
j_gene: TRBJ2-7
v_gene: TRBV6-6
CDR3aa: CASRDGSYEQYF
CDR3nt: TGTGCCAGCAGAGACGGCTCCTACGAGCAGTACTTC

d_gene: NA
abundance: NA
j_gene: TRBJ2-3
v_gene: TRBV15
CDR3aa: CATSRDQWQGLQDF
CDR3nt: TGTGCCACCAGCAGAGATCAATGGCAGGGGCTGCAGGATTTT

d_gene: TRBD2
abundance: NA
j_gene: TRBJ2-7
v_gene: TRBV6-6
CDR3aa: CASSSPSGSYEQYF
CDR3nt: TGTGCCAGCAGCTCACCTAGCGGGTCCTACGAGCAGTACTTC

d_gene: NA
abundance: NA
j_gene: TRBJ2-7
v_gene: TRBV19
CDR3aa: CASSASSYEQYF
CDR3nt: TGTGCCAGTAGTGCCAGCTCCTACGAGCAGTACTTC

d_gene: TRBD2
abundance: NA
j_gene: TRBJ2-7
v_gene: TRBV5-6
CDR3aa: CASSSGGVSYEQYF
CDR3nt: TGTGCCAGCAGCTCCGGGGGGGTATCCTACGAGCAGTACTTC

d_gene: NA
abundance: once
j_gene: TRBJ2-1
v_gene: TRBV21-1
CDR3aa: CAQGFAPSYEQFF
CDR3nt: TGTGCCCAGGGGTTTGCCCCTAGTTATGAGCAGTTCTTC

d_gene: TRBD2
abundance: NA
j_gene: TRBJ2-1
v_gene: TRBV19
CDR3aa: CASSKTSGSKNEQFF
CDR3nt: TGTGCCAGTAGTAAGACTAGCGGGAGTAAAAATGAGCAGTTCTTC

d_gene: NA
abundance: NA
j_gene: TRBJ2-2
v_gene: TRBV18
CDR3aa: CASSLVSIGRSNTGELFF
CDR3nt: TGTGCCAGCTCACTCGTTTCCATAGGGCGGAGTAACACCGGGGAGCTGTTTTTT